This passage covers 18 T cell receptor beta chains from one sample sequenced in a study of blood T cell repertoires in COVID-19. The repertoire was sequenced with immunoSEQ multiplex PCR; TCRdb's copy has only in-frame clones and lacks some. Among approximately 480,000 clones listed, 87% were seen once. Sequencing was done on a sample of PBMCs or T cells enriched from blood (not recorded which). The receptors originated from a woman aged 18-29 years who had recovered from COVID-19.

The rearrangement joins TRBV30 to TRBJ1-6; 7 bases are shared with TRBD1. The CDR3 has 16 amino acids. In germline, CDR1 is GTSNPN, CDR2 SVGIG (reference sequence). The trim removed 1 base at V and 4 bases at J, leaving 7 bases unmatched. The CDR3 DNA reads as TGTGCCTGGAGTGCGAGGGGGCTCGCTTATAATTCACCCCTCCACTTT. It codes for CAWSARGLAYNSPLHF.

This clone came up once. The V gene is TRBV12-5, the J gene TRBJ2-7, with unresolved D. Germline loops: CDR1 LGHNT, CDR2 FRNRAP. The CDR3 has 11 amino acids. V lost 6 bases and J lost 6, with 9 bases in between. The chain's CDR3 is CASGPTGEQYF. Here the CDR3 DNA reads TGTGCTAGTGGCCCTACTGGCGAGCAGTACTTC.

The chain recombines TRBV24-1 with TRBJ2-5; the match to TRBD2 covers 11 bases. The ends lost 3 bases at V and 1 base at J; junction bases unmatched: 0. Germline assignment: CDR1 KGHDR and CDR2 SFDVKD. The CDR3 loop spans 15 amino acids. The chain's CDR3 is CATSDLAGGQETQYF. CDR3 in DNA: TGTGCCACCAGTGATCTAGCGGGGGGCCAAGAGACCCAGTACTTC.

This clone was recorded only once. The rearrangement joins TRBV27 to TRBJ1-4; a weak D match, TRBD1 (5 bases). Trimming stripped 4 bases from V and 10 bases from J, with 16 bases between. The CDR3 consists of 14 residues. The germline gives CDR1 MNHEY, CDR2 SMNVEV (reference sequence). The CDR3 is CASSSRGAETKLFF. CDR3 nucleotides: TGTGCCAGCAGTTCTCGCGGGGCAGAGACAAAACTGTTTTTT.

This clone showed up just a few times. The chain joins TRBV5-4 to TRBJ1-4, with 9 bases aligning to TRBD1. The CDR3 spans 19 residues. The V and J ends lost 0 bases and 0 bases, in that order; junction bases with no gene match: 9. Germline V CDR1 and CDR2: SGHNT, YYREEE (reference sequence). The CDR3 spells CASSLGTGGYAATNEKLFF. The CDR3 nucleotides are TGTGCCAGCAGCTTGGGCACAGGGGGCTACGCGGCAACTAATGAAAAACTGTTTTTT.

The gene calls are TRBV29-1 and TRBJ2-5; 12 nucleotides line up with TRBD2. This CDR3 region has 15 residues. Unmatched junction bases numbered 11, after V lost 7 bases and J lost 5 bases. Germline V gives CDR1 SQVTM, CDR2 ANQGSEA. CDR3 nucleotides: TGCAGCGCCTTAACTAGCGGGGGGTGGTCGGAGACCCAGTACTTC. It is translated as CSALTSGGWSETQYF.

This clone showed up many times. The V call is TRBV3-1 (or the pseudogene TRBV3-2), the J call TRBJ2-2; TRBD2 might be the D (7 bases). This CDR3 is built from 17 residues. V shed 7 bases and J shed 2 bases, with 20 bases lying between them. Germline V CDR1 and CDR2: LGHDT, YNNKEL (reference sequence). CDR3 loop: CASNRAGGQRNTGELFF. The CDR3, as DNA: TGTGCCAGCAATCGGGCCGGGGGGCAGAGAAACACCGGGGAGCTGTTTTTT.

The chain joins TRBV10-3 to TRBJ2-1; 8 bases agree with TRBD2. The V and J ends lost 3 bases and 0 bases, in that order; junction bases with no gene match: 7. CDR1 is ENHRY and CDR2 is SYGVKD in the germline V gene. The length of the CDR3 is 17 residues. The CDR3, as DNA: TGTGCCATCAGTGAAAGGAGCGGGGGAAGCTCCTACAATGAGCAGTTCTTC. This encodes CAISERSGGSSYNEQFF.

The chain combines TRBV19 with TRBJ1-4; D gene uncertain. This CDR3 has 13 amino acids. Per germline, CDR1 LNHDA and CDR2 SQIVND (reference sequence). V shed 0 bases and J shed 8 bases, with 7 bases lying between them. The CDR3 nucleotides are TGTGCCAGTAGTATAGAGCGGCAGGAAAAACTGTTTTTT. It yields the protein CASSIERQEKLFF. The variable domain in full, with the rest retrieved from reference TRBV19 and TRBJ1-4, is DGGITQSPKYLFRKEGQNVTLSCEQNLNHDAMYWYRQDPGQGLRLIYYSQIVNDFQKGDIAEGYSVSREKKESFPLTVTSAQKNPTAFYLCASSIERQEKLFFGSGTQLSVL.

The V gene is TRBV28, the J gene TRBJ1-5; TRBD1 aligns across 8 bases. From germline, CDR1 is MDHEN and CDR2 SYDVKM. This CDR3 is built from 13 residues. V trimming: 9 bases; J trimming: 5 bases; junction bases outside the gene matches: 6. The CDR3 DNA sequence: TGTGCCAGTAGGGACAGGAGATATCAGCCCCAGCATTTT. It specifies CASRDRRYQPQHF.

The chain combines TRBV30 with TRBJ2-7, with 11 bases matching TRBD2. CDR3 length: 14 residues. CDR1 is GTSNPN, CDR2 SVGIG, per germline (reference sequence). The junction had 1 base not matched to a gene; V was cut back by 1 base and J by 2 bases. The CDR3: CAWSGLAGTYEQYF. DNA for the CDR3: TGTGCCTGGAGTGGACTAGCGGGGACCTACGAGCAGTACTTC. Variable domain in full (rest from reference TRBV30 and TRBJ2-7): SQTIHQWPATLVQPVGSPLSLECTVEGTSNPNLYWYRQAAGRGLQLLFYSVGIGQISSEVPQNLSASRPQDRQFILSSKKLLLSDSGFYLCAWSGLAGTYEQYFGPGTRLTVT.

This clone came up a few times. The rearrangement uses TRBV23-1 and TRBJ1-6; D is possibly TRBD1 (6 bases). TRBV23-1 is an open reading frame whose function is uncertain. The ends were cut back, 1 base at V and 9 bases at J, with 10 bases in the middle. This CDR3 spans 14 amino acids. This CDR3 is CASSQLGTTSPLHF. Here the CDR3 DNA reads TGCGCCAGCAGTCAATTAGGGACAACTTCACCCCTCCACTTT.

This clone has only a few counts. DNA for the CDR3: TGTGCCAGCAGCCCTTACCCTACACAGGGCTACACCTTC. Translating gives CASSPYPTQGYTF. The chain couples TRBV27 to TRBJ1-2, with unresolved D. The CDR3 runs to 13 residues. Germline V gene lookup returns CDR1 MNHEY and CDR2 SMNVEV (reference sequence). Between the trimmed V and J ends, which lost 6 bases and 8 bases, there was a span of 16 bases.

A single count supports this clone. The chain combines TRBV10-3 with TRBJ1-1; perhaps TRBD1 as D (5 bases). CDR3 length equals 16 residues. CDR1 is ENHRY, CDR2 SYGVKD, per germline. Trimming stripped 0 bases from V and 0 bases from J, with 11 bases between. CDR3 loop: CAISESETDLNTEAFF. DNA for the CDR3: TGTGCCATCAGTGAGTCCGAGACAGACCTGAACACTGAAGCTTTCTTT.

In nucleotides, the CDR3 is TGTGCCAGCAGCTTTGTGAAGGACATCGTCTACGAGCAGTACTTC. Encoded protein: CASSFVKDIVYEQYF. The rearrangement links TRBV5-6 to TRBJ2-7; tentatively, D is TRBD1 (5 bases). The V end was cut by 2 bases, the J end by 3 bases, with 15 bases between. This CDR3 has 15 amino acids. CDR1 SGHDT and CDR2 YYEEEE come from the germline V gene. The full variable domain, with the rest looked up from reference TRBV5-6 and TRBJ2-7, is DAGVTQSPTHLIKTRGQQVTLRCSPKSGHDTVSWYQQALGQGPQFIFQYYEEEERQRGNFPDRFSGHQFPNYSSELNVNALLLGDSALYLCASSFVKDIVYEQYFGPGTRLTVT.

This clone was found once. The rearrangement uses TRBV7-9 and TRBJ1-6; D perhaps matches TRBD1 (5 bases). Germline V gives CDR1 SEHNR, CDR2 FQNEAQ (reference sequence). The CDR3 runs to 15 residues. The germline V and J ends were trimmed by 1 base and 5 bases, with 9 bases remaining between them. This chain's CDR3 is CASSLGRVNNSPLHF. In DNA, the CDR3 is TGTGCCAGCAGCTTAGGCAGGGTGAATAATTCACCCCTCCACTTT.

The chain couples TRBV4-1 to TRBJ2-7, with D tentatively TRBD2 (6 bases). Trimming stripped 0 bases from V and 2 bases from J, with 17 bases between. The CDR3 consists of 17 residues. Germline CDR1 MGHRA, CDR2 YSYEKL. The CDR3 loop reads CASSQEGLGGTPYEQYF. The CDR3 DNA reads as TGCGCCAGCAGCCAAGAGGGATTGGGGGGTACCCCCTACGAGCAGTACTTC.

This chain connects TRBV5-1 to TRBJ2-3, with unresolved D. There are 11 residues in the CDR3. Germline V gene sequence: CDR1 SGHRS, CDR2 YFSETQ. Trimming removed 5 bases at V and 3 bases at J, with 4 bases between. CDR3 loop: CASSLTDTQYF. The CDR3 region has the DNA TGCGCCAGCAGTCTGACAGATACGCAGTATTTT.